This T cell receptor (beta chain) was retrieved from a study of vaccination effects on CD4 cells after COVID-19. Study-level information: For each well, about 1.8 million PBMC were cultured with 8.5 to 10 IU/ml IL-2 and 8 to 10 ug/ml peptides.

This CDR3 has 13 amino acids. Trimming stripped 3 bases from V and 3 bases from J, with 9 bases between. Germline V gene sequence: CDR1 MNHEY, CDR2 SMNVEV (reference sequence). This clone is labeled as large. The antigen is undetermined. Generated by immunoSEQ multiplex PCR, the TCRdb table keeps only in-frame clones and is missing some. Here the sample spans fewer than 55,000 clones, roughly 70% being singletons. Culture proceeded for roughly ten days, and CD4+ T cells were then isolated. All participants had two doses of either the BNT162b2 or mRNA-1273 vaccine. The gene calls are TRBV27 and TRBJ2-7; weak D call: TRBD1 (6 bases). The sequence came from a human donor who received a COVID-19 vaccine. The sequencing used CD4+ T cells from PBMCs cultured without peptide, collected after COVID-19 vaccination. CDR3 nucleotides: TGTGCCAGCAGTTTTCTACAGGGCTACGAGCAGTACTTC. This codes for CASSFLQGYEQYF.